The sequence of this T cell receptor (beta chain) was determined in a study of cytomegalovirus exposure and HLA in healthy donors. The CDR3 is 13 amino acids. Germline-derived CDR1 and CDR2 are SGHDT and YYEEEE. PCR used 60 Vbeta primers and 13 Jbeta primers. Assay used: immunoSEQ multiplex PCR; TCRdb lists only in-frame clones, some missing. The sample holds 150,000 to 200,000 clones, around 83% seen once. Material: PBMCs. This chain joins TRBV5-6 and TRBJ2-5; 12 bases are a match to TRBD2. The DNA end is more similar to TRBJ2-7, so the J call may be wrong. The sequence derives from a man aged 50-59 years in good health and CMV-seropositive. The CDR3 here is CASQLAGGYEQYF. The CDR3, as DNA: TGTGCCAGCCAACTAGCGGGGGGTTACGAGCAGTACTTC.